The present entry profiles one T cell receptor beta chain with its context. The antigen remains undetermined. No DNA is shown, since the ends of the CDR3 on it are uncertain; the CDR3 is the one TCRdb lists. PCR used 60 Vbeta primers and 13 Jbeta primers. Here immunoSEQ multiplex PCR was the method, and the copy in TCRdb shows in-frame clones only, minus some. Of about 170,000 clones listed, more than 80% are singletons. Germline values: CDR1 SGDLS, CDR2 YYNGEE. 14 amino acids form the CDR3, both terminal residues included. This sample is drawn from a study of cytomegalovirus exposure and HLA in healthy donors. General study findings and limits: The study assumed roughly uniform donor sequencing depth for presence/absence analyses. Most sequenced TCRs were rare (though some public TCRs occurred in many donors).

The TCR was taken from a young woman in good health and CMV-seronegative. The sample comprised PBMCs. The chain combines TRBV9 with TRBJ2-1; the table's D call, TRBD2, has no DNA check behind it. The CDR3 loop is CASSVGGGTFDRFF.